This TCR beta chain was captured in a study of metastatic and nonmetastatic thyroid tumors. Study as a whole: Peripheral blood and tumor or nodule samples from malignant and benign thyroid patients were compared.

Original methodology: Building a distant-metastasis classifier for papillary thyroid cancer drew on CDR3 differences across clinicopathological groups. MiXCR was used by TCRdb to re-call the PCR reads. TCRdb's processing, not the study's, gives the V and J calls here. The table shows roughly 36,000 clones, with roughly 26% occurring only once. CDR3 length: 16 amino acids. Germline CDR1 is DFQATT and CDR2 is SNEGSKA (reference sequence). V trimming: 6 bases; J trimming: 5 bases; junction bases outside the gene matches: 11. Every patient underwent thyroid surgery untreated. The receptor was isolated from a female donor with papillary thyroid cancer or a benign thyroid nodule (not recorded which). Some clones in this sample may be carry-over from other donors' samples. The specimen sequenced was blood. The chain has TRBV20-1 and TRBJ2-1; 12 bases line up with TRBD2. The CDR3, as DNA: TGCAGTGCGGGTACTAGCGGGAGGTCTTTGGACAATGAGCAGTTCTTC. This sequence encodes CSAGTSGRSLDNEQFF.